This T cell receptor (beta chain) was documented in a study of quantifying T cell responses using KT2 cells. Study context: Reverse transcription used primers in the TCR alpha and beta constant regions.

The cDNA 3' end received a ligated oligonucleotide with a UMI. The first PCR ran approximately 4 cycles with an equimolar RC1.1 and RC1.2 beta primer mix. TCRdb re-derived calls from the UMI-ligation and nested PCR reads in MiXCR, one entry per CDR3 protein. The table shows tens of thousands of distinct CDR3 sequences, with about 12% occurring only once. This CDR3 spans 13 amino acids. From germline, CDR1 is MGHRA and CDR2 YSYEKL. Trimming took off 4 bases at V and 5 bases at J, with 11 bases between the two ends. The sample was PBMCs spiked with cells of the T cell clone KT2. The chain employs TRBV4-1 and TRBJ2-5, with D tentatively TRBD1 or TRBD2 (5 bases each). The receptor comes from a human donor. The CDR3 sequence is CASSLAGTETQYF. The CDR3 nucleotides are TGCGCCAGCAGCCTCGCAGGGACCGAGACCCAGTACTTC.